The TCR beta chain under discussion was sequenced for a study of blood T cell repertoires in COVID-19. The overall study: COVID-19 samples collected from the United States, Italy and Spain covered acute and convalescent phases. T cells, B-cell-depleted T cells, or PBMCs provided the cDNA or gDNA that served as material.

CDR1 and CDR2 from the germline V gene are SGHRS and YFSETQ. The length of the CDR3 is 15 residues. The V gene end was trimmed by 3 bases and the J gene end by 1 base; junction bases not matched to a gene: 5. Original analysis: Researchers report that nucleated cell counts were estimated from reference gene primer amplification. The data were produced by immunoSEQ multiplex PCR, yet TCRdb's version contains in-frame clones alone and is incomplete. The V and J calls and the clone size are those of that table, but D and trimming were determined from the DNA. The data contain 15,000 to 20,000 clones, 65% to 90% of them singletons.

Sequenced input: peripheral blood. This rearrangement joins TRBV5-1 to TRBJ2-7; TRBD1 aligns across 9 bases. The TCR sequence derives from a man at least 80 years old with active COVID-19. In DNA, the CDR3 is TGCGCCAGCAGCTACTGGACAGGGGCATCCTACGAGCAGTACTTC. Its translation: CASSYWTGASYEQYF.